The sequence of this T cell receptor (beta chain) was determined in a study of T cell clonality in common variable immunodeficiency. Study observations and caveats: CVID patient heterogeneity limited repertoire-clinical complication correlations. Compared with controls, CVID subjects had fewer shared TCRbeta clones.

This clone was recorded a few times. The antigen is unknown. The assay was immunoSEQ multiplex PCR, and TCRdb's table has in-frame clones only and misses some. The sample shows some 50,000 clones, no singletons; the ten largest hold 5% to 6.5%. This sequence originates from a person between 18 and 75 years old in good health. Sequences were obtained from peripheral blood mononuclear cells.

CDR3 sequence reads: CASSAVSFTDTYTF. The sequenced part of the CDR3 DNA is TGTGCCAGTAGTGCCGTGTCCTTCACAGATACC. This chain joins TRBV19 and TRBJ1-2; D uncertain. The read ends 3 residues shy of where the CDR3 ends; the end is completed using the germline J gene. The CDR3 is 14 residues long. In germline, CDR1 is LNHDA, CDR2 SQIVND (reference sequence).